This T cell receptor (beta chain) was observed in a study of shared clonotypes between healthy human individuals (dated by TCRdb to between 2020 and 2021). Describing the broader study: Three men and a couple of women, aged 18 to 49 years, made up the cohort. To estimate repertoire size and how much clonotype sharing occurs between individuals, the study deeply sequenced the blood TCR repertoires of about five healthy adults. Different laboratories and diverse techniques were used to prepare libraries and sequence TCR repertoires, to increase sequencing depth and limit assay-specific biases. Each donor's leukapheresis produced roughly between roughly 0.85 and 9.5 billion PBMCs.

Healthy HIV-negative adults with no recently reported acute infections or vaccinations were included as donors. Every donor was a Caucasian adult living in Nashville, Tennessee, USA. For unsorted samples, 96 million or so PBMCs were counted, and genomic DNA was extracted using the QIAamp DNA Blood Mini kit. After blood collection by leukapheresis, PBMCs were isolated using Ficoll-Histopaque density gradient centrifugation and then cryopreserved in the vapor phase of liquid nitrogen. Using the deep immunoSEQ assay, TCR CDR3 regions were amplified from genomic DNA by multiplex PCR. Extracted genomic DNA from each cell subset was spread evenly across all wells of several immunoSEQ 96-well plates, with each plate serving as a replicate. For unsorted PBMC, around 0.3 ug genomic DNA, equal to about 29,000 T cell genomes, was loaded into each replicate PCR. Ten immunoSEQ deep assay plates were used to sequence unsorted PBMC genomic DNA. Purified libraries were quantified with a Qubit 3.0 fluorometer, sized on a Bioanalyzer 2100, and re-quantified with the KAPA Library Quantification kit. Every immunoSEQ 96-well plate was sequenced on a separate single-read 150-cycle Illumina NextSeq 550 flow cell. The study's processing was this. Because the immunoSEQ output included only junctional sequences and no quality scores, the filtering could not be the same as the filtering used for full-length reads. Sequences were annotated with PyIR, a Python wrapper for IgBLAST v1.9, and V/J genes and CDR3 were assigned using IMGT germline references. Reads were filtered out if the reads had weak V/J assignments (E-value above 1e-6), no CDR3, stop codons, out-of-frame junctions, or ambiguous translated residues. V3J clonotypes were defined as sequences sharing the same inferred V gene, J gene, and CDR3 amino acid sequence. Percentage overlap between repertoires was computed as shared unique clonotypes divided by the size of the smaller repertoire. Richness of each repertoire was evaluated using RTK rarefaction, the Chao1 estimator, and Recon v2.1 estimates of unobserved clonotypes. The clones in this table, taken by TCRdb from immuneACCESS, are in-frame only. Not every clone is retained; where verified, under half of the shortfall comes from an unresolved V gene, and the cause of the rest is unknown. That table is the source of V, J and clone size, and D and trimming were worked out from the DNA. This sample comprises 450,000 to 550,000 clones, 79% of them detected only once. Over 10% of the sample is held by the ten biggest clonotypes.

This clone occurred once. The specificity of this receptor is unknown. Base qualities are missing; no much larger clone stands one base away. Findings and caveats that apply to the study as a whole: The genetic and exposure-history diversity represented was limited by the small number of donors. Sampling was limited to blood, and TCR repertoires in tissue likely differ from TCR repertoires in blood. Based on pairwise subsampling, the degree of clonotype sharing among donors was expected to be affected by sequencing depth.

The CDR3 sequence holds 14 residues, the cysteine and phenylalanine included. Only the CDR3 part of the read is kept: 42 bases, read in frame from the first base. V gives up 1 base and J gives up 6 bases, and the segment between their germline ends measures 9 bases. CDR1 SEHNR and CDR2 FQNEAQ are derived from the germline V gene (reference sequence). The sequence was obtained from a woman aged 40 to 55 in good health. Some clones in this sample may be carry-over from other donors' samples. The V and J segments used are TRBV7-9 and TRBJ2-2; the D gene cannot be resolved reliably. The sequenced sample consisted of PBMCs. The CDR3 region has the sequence CASSLVREAGELFF. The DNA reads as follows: TGTGCCAGCAGCTTAGTACGAGAAGCCGGGGAGCTGTTTTTT. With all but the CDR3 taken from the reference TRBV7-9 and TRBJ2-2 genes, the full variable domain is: DTGVSQNPRHKITKRGQNVTFRCDPISEHNRLYWYRQTLGQGPEFLTYFQNEAQLEKSRLLSDRFSAERPKGSFSTLEIQRTEQGDSAMYLCASSLVREAGELFFGEGSRLTVL.